Each of the 20 T cell receptor beta chains below was sequenced from the same sample in a study of blood T cell repertoires in COVID-19. The table came from immunoSEQ multiplex PCR; TCRdb's copy has only in-frame clones and leaves some out. The repertoire has over 85,000 clones, about 85% of them found once; the top ten carry 3% to 3.5%. Source material: peripheral blood. These receptors came from a man aged 50-59 years with acute or convalescent COVID-19.

This chain joins TRBV5-1 and TRBJ1-6, with 7 positions matching TRBD1. The germline V gene encodes CDR1 SGHRS and CDR2 YFSETQ. The CDR3 extends over 14 amino acids. Trimming removed 0 bases from V and 12 bases from J; junction bases left unmatched: 6. Here the CDR3 DNA reads TGCGCCAGCAGCTTGGAACAGGGGATAAAACCCCTCCACTTT. The encoded protein is CASSLEQGIKPLHF.

This clone was detected only once. This chain joins TRBV5-4 and TRBJ2-7; 10 bases line up with TRBD2. V lost 7 bases to trimming and J lost 2 bases; unmatched junction nucleotides: 15. The CDR3 loop spans 17 amino acids. The germline gives CDR1 SGHNT, CDR2 YYREEE (reference sequence). CDR3 loop: CASQVGPSLAGAYEQYF. Written as DNA, the CDR3 is TGTGCCAGCCAGGTGGGACCTTCCCTAGCGGGAGCCTACGAGCAGTACTTC.

The chain employs TRBV11-2 and TRBJ2-7; D unresolved. Germline V gene data show CDR1 as SGHAT and CDR2 as FQNNGV. Trimming pared 5 bases from V and 3 bases from J, leaving 14 bases between. This CDR3 comprises 14 residues. The CDR3 region is CASSKDRSYYEQYF. The DNA of the CDR3 is TGTGCCAGCAGCAAGGATAGGAGTTACTACGAGCAGTACTTC.

At least ten counts were recorded for this clone. V usage is TRBV6-2 or TRBV6-3 and J usage is TRBJ1-5; possible D gene TRBD1, 6 bases. Trimming left V 5 bases short and J 6 bases short, with 14 bases between. Germline V gives CDR1 MNHEY, CDR2 SVGEGT. The CDR3 consists of 14 residues. CDR3 sequence reads: CASSTGSGSQPQHF. DNA for the CDR3: TGTGCCAGCAGTACAGGGAGCGGTAGTCAGCCCCAGCATTTT.

The chain combines TRBV30 with TRBJ1-2; no clear D gene. The length of the CDR3 is 11 residues. The V end was cut by 5 bases, the J end by 1 base, with 5 bases between. The germline V gene has CDR1 GTSNPN and CDR2 SVGIG (reference sequence). This chain's CDR3 is CAWGINYGYTF. CDR3 coding DNA: TGTGCCTGGGGTATTAACTATGGCTACACCTTC.

The chain employs TRBV14 and TRBJ1-1; D is undetermined. V lost 1 base to trimming and J lost 1 base, with 10 bases between them. Per the germline V gene, CDR1 is SGHDN and CDR2 is FVKESK. This CDR3 has 15 amino acids. CDR3 nucleotides: TGTGCCAGCAGCCAAGTCGACTCTGCGAACACTGAAGCTTTCTTT. It yields the protein CASSQVDSANTEAFF.

The genes are TRBV5-1 and TRBJ2-3; weak D call: TRBD1 (6 bases). Germline values: CDR1 SGHRS, CDR2 YFSETQ. The germline V and J ends were trimmed by 4 bases and 3 bases, with 18 bases remaining between them. The CDR3 spans 16 residues. Here the CDR3 reads CASSPPGPGATDTQYF. The DNA for the CDR3 is TGCGCCAGCAGCCCTCCGGGACCAGGGGCTACAGATACGCAGTATTTT.

The count of this clone is one. The V call is TRBV15, the J call TRBJ2-6, with 7 bases lining up with TRBD1. The V gene's germline CDR1 is LNHNV and CDR2 YYDKDF (reference sequence). With 1 base clipped from V and 2 bases from J, the junction kept 2 bases outside the gene matches. The CDR3 totals 16 residues. CDR3 region: CATSRVTGPGANVLTF. The CDR3 nucleotides are TGTGCCACCAGCAGAGTGACAGGGCCTGGGGCCAACGTCCTGACTTTC.

The CDR3 sequence: CASSLAQDVGTEAFF. CDR3 DNA sequence: TGTGCCAGCAGTTTAGCACAGGACGTCGGCACTGAAGCTTTCTTT. The chain uses TRBV27 and TRBJ1-1; perhaps TRBD1 as D (5 bases). With 2 bases removed from V and 4 bases from J, the gap between germline ends came to 14 bases. This CDR3 is 15 amino acids long. In germline, CDR1 is MNHEY, CDR2 SMNVEV (reference sequence).

The chain joins TRBV10-3 to TRBJ2-7; 8 bases line up with TRBD1. This CDR3 is built from 14 residues. The trim removed 8 bases at V and 6 bases at J, leaving 12 bases unmatched. Germline V gene sequence: CDR1 ENHRY, CDR2 SYGVKD. The CDR3 nucleotides read TGTGCCATCGGAGCAGACAGGGGTTTTCTCGAGCAGTACTTC. This translates into CAIGADRGFLEQYF.

The V gene is TRBV11-2, the J gene TRBJ2-2, with D tentatively TRBD2 (5 bases). The CDR3 covers 19 residues. V dropped 5 bases and J dropped 5 bases, with 27 bases sitting between them. The V gene's germline CDR1 is SGHAT and CDR2 FQNNGV. The CDR3 is CASSRRIVPRPRGTGELFF. CDR3 DNA sequence: TGTGCCAGCAGCCGCCGAATTGTCCCCAGGCCACGGGGTACCGGGGAGCTGTTTTTT.

The rearrangement links TRBV18 to TRBJ1-5, with D tentatively TRBD1 (6 bases). The CDR3 totals 14 residues. V shed 4 bases and J shed 6 bases, with 13 bases lying between them. From germline, CDR1 is KGHSH and CDR2 LQKENI. CDR3 in DNA: TGTGCCAGCTCACTACAGGGTCTTCGTCAGCCCCAGCATTTT. It specifies CASSLQGLRQPQHF.

The rearrangement joins TRBV4-1 to TRBJ1-6; 7 nucleotides align to TRBD1. The CDR3 is made up of 16 amino acids. Germline V gives CDR1 MGHRA, CDR2 YSYEKL. Trimming removed 4 bases from V and 7 bases from J; junction bases left unmatched: 10. The CDR3 is CASSLDRRSFNSPLHF. Written as DNA, the CDR3 is TGCGCCAGCAGCCTGGACAGGCGATCCTTCAATTCACCCCTCCACTTT.

The chain links TRBV30 to TRBJ2-1; 8 nucleotides agree with TRBD1. From germline, CDR1 is GTSNPN and CDR2 SVGIG (reference sequence). The CDR3 loop spans 15 amino acids. With V trimmed by 3 bases and J by 5 bases, 9 bases remained unmatched. The CDR3 here is CAWSPPDRANNEQFF. The CDR3 region has the DNA TGTGCCTGGAGCCCACCGGACAGGGCTAACAATGAGCAGTTCTTC.

The chain has TRBV10-2 and TRBJ1-2; 10 nucleotides match TRBD1. Losses at the gene ends were 2 bases for V and 5 bases for J; bases not matched to a gene: 5. The germline V gene encodes CDR1 WSHSY and CDR2 SAAADI. The CDR3 covers 15 residues. The CDR3 sequence is CASSETGQGGYGYTF. As DNA, the CDR3 is TGCGCCAGCAGTGAGACAGGACAGGGGGGATATGGCTACACCTTC.

V is TRBV29-1 and J is TRBJ1-5; D possibly corresponds to TRBD1 (5 bases). Germline assignment: CDR1 SQVTM and CDR2 ANQGSEA. This CDR3 has 13 amino acids. V lost 7 bases, J lost 6 bases, and 16 bases lay in between. CDR3 sequence: CSGALGVGQPQHF. For the CDR3, the DNA is TGCAGCGGGGCTTTAGGGGTGGGTCAGCCCCAGCATTTT.

The V gene is TRBV30, the J gene TRBJ2-5; TRBD2 is a possible D gene (5 bases). Trimming left V 7 bases short and J 2 bases short, with 14 bases between. Germline assignment: CDR1 GTSNPN and CDR2 SVGIG (reference sequence). This CDR3 contains 13 residues. The CDR3 bases are TGTGCCTCTACCGGGGTAACTCAAGAGACCCAGTACTTC. Protein product: CASTGVTQETQYF.

The chain carries TRBV6-2 or TRBV6-3 and TRBJ2-7, with 12 bases fitting TRBD2. The V gene's germline CDR1 is MNHEY and CDR2 SVGEGT. This CDR3 has 15 residues. The trim removed 2 bases at V and 2 bases at J, leaving 1 base unmatched. DNA for the CDR3: TGTGCCAGCAGTTACGGACTAGCGGGGACCTACGAGCAGTACTTC. Protein: CASSYGLAGTYEQYF.

The chain employs TRBV7-9 and TRBJ2-3; TRBD2 is a possible D gene (7 bases). Germline CDR1 is SEHNR and CDR2 is FQNEAQ (reference sequence). This CDR3 is built from 18 residues. The germline V and J ends were trimmed by 3 bases and 4 bases, with 23 bases remaining between them. Here the CDR3 reads CASSFGVSGTSKADTQYF. The CDR3 DNA sequence: TGTGCCAGCAGCTTTGGCGTCAGCGGGACAAGTAAAGCAGATACGCAGTATTTT.

The chain is built from TRBV9 and TRBJ2-3; D call uncertain. The CDR3 extends over 14 amino acids. Trimming stripped 4 bases from V and 0 bases from J, with 9 bases between. The germline V gene has CDR1 SGDLS and CDR2 YYNGEE. The CDR3 is CASSLEWSTDTQYF. As DNA, the CDR3 is TGTGCCAGCAGCCTGGAGTGGAGCACAGATACGCAGTATTTT.